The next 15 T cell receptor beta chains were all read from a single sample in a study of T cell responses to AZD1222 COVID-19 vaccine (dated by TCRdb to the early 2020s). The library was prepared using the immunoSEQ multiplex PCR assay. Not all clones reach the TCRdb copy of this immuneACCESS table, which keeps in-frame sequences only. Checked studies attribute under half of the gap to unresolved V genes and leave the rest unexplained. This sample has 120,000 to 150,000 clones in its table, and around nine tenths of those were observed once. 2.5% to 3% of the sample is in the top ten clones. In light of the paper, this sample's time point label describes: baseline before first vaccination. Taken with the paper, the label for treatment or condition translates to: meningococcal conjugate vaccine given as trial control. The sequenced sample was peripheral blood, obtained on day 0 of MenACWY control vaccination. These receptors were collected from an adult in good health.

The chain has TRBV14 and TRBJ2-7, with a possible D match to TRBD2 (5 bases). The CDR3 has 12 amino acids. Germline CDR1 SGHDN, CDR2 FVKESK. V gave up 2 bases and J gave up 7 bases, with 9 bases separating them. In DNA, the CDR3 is TGTGCCAGCAGCCAATTCCGAGGGGAGCAGTACTTC. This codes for CASSQFRGEQYF.

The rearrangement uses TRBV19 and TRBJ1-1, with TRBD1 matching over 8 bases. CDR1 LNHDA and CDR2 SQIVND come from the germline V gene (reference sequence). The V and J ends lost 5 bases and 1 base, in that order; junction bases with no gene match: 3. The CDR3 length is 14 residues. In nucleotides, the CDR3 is TGTGCCAGTAGTCGGCAGGGGGCGAACACTGAAGCTTTCTTT. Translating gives CASSRQGANTEAFF. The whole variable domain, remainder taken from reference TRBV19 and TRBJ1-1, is DGGITQSPKYLFRKEGQNVTLSCEQNLNHDAMYWYRQDPGQGLRLIYYSQIVNDFQKGDIAEGYSVSREKKESFPLTVTSAQKNPTAFYLCASSRQGANTEAFFGQGTRLTVV.

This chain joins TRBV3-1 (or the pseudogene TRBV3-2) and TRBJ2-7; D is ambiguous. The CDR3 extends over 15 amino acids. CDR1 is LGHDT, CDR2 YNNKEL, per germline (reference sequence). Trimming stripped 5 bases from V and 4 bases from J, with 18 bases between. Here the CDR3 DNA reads TGTGCCAGCAGCTCCTGGGCTACCGACGGGTACGAGCAGTACTTC. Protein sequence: CASSSWATDGYEQYF.

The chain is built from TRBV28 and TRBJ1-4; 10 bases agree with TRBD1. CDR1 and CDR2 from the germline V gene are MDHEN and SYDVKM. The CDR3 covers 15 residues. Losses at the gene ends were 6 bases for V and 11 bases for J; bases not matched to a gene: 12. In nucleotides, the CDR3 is TGTGCCAGCAGGCGGTCCGGGACAGGGGCGACGAAACTGTTTTTT. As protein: CASRRSGTGATKLFF.

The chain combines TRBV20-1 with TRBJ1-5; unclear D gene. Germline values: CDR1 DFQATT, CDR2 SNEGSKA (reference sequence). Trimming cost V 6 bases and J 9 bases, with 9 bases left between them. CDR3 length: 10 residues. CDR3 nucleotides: TGCAGTGCCAGTCTCCCGCCCCAGCATTTT. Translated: CSASLPPQHF.

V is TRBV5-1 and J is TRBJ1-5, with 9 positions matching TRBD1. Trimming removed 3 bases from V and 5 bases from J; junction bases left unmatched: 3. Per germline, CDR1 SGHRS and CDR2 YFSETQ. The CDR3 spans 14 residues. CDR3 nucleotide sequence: TGCGCCAGCAGCTGGGGACAGGGTGATCAGCCCCAGCATTTT. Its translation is CASSWGQGDQPQHF.

CDR3 nucleotide sequence: TGTGCCAGCAGCTTAGGTGCTAGCAATCAGCCCCAGCATTTT. This encodes CASSLGASNQPQHF. The V gene is TRBV7-8, the J gene TRBJ1-5; no firm D call. The germline V gene has CDR1 SGHVS and CDR2 FQNEAQ. Trimming took off 1 base at V and 0 bases at J, with 4 bases between the two ends. The length of the CDR3 is 14 residues.

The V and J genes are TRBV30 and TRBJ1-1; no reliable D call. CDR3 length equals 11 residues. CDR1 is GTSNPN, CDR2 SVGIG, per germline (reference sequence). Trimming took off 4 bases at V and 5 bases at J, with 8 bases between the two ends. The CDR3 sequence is CAWTIPTEAFF. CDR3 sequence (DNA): TGTGCCTGGACCATCCCTACTGAAGCTTTCTTT.

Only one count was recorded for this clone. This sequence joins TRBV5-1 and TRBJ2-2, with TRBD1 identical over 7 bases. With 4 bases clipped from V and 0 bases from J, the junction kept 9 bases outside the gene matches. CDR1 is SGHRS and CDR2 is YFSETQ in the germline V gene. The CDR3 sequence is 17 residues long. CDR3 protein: CASSPTTGWTNTGELFF. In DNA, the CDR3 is TGCGCCAGCAGCCCGACGACAGGGTGGACGAACACCGGGGAGCTGTTTTTT.

The CDR3 reads CASREGKGTDTQYF. The CDR3 DNA follows: TGCGCCAGCAGGGAGGGGAAAGGGACAGATACGCAGTATTTT. The rearrangement joins TRBV5-1 to TRBJ2-3, with D tentatively TRBD2 (6 bases). Trimming shortened V by 5 bases and J by 3 bases, and 13 bases separated the two germline ends. The CDR3 is 14 residues long. CDR1 is SGHRS, CDR2 YFSETQ, per germline.

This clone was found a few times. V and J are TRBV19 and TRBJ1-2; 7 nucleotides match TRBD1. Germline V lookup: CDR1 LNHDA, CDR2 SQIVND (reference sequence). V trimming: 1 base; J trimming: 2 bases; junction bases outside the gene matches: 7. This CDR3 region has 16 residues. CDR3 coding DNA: TGTGCCAGTAGTATAGTTCGGGACAGCTTAAACTATGGCTACACCTTC. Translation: CASSIVRDSLNYGYTF.

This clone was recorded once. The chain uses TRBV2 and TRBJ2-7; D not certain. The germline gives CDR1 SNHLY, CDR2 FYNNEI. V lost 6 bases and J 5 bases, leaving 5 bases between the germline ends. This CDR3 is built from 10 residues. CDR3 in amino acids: CASRTNEQYF. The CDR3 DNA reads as TGTGCCAGCAGGACCAACGAGCAGTACTTC.

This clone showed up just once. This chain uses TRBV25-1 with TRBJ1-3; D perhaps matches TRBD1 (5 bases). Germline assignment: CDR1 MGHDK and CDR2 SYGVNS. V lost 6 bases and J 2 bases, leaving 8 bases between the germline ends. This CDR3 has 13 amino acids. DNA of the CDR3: TGTGCCAGCAGCCCAGGGCCTGGAAACACCATATATTTT. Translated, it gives CASSPGPGNTIYF.

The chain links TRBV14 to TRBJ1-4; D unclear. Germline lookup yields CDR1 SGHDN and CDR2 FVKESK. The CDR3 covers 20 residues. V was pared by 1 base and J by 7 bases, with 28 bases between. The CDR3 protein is CASSQGSVLAEVVDREKLFF. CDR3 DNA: TGTGCCAGCAGCCAAGGCTCGGTGTTGGCAGAAGTGGTAGATCGTGAAAAACTGTTTTTT.

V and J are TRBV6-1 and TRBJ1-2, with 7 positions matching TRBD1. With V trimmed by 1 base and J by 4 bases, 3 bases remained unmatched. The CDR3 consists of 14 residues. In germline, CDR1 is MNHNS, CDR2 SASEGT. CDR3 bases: TGTGCCAGCAGTGAAGATACAGGGGCCTATGGCTACACCTTC. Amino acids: CASSEDTGAYGYTF.